The 4 T cell receptor beta chains reported below all come from one sample, sequenced in a study of T-cell memory formation after mild COVID-19. TCRdb re-called the 5' RACE reads through MiXCR, storing one row per CDR3 protein. The sample shows around 250,000 distinct CDR3 sequences, over 15% of them seen only once. The material sequenced was PBMCs or a T cell subset sorted from them (not recorded which). The receptors derive from a man younger than 35 who had mild COVID-19 (a few samples of this study predate the infection). Cell type and time point are not known.

This clonotype appeared a few times. V gene TRBV5-6 combines with J gene TRBJ1-2; D is perhaps TRBD1 (6 bases). V lost 4 bases, J lost 3 bases, and 10 bases lay in between. CDR3 length: 13 residues. Germline values: CDR1 SGHDT, CDR2 YYEEEE. CDR3 amino acids: CASSLRGHYGYTF. CDR3 DNA sequence: TGTGCCAGCAGCCTCAGGGGTCACTATGGCTACACCTTC.

This clonotype was observed a single time. Mismatch with germline at one junction end may stem from a read error. CDR3 amino acids: CASRLKNNQYF. In DNA, the CDR3 is TGTGCCAGCAGACTAAAAAACAATCAGTACTTC. The rearrangement uses TRBV28 and TRBJ2-4; D unclear. This CDR3 contains 11 residues. The germline V gene encodes CDR1 MDHEN and CDR2 SYDVKM.

This clonotype was seen a handful of times. This chain links TRBV4-1 with TRBJ1-1; unclear D gene. In germline, CDR1 is MGHRA, CDR2 YSYEKL. The germline V and J ends were trimmed by 1 base and 1 base, with 10 bases remaining between them. There are 15 residues in the CDR3. CDR3 loop: CASSQVGYKNTEAFF. In DNA form, the CDR3 reads TGCGCCAGCAGCCAAGTAGGCTACAAGAACACTGAAGCTTTCTTT.

This clonotype was seen only a few times. The V gene is TRBV5-1, the J gene TRBJ2-3; TRBD2 is a possible D gene (6 bases). Germline lookup yields CDR1 SGHRS and CDR2 YFSETQ. The CDR3 length is 15 residues. With 0 bases removed from V and 7 bases from J, the gap between germline ends came to 15 bases. CDR3 coding DNA: TGCGCCAGCAGCTTGGAAGCTAGCGCTCCTAATACGCAGTATTTT. Protein sequence: CASSLEASAPNTQYF.